The 20 T cell receptor beta chains in this list originate from one sample, sequenced in a study of technical replicates of blood from a few donors. Profiled with immunoSEQ multiplex PCR; TCRdb holds only in-frame clones, not every one. The sample shows 100,000 or so clones, just over 95% of them seen only once. Sequenced input: T cells isolated from PBMCs. Receptors were obtained from a human donor in good health.

In its sample, this clone was seen once. V gene TRBV2 combines with J gene TRBJ1-5, with D unresolved. In germline, CDR1 is SNHLY, CDR2 FYNNEI. The germline V and J ends were trimmed by 5 bases and 5 bases, with 16 bases remaining between them. This CDR3 region has 15 residues. CDR3 bases: TGTGCCAGCAGTAAAAGGAGGGATTTATATCAGCCCCAGCATTTT. It is translated as CASSKRRDLYQPQHF.

J is TRBJ1-1 and V is TRBV28, with a weak D call TRBD1 (5 bases). The CDR3 runs 17 residues. V was trimmed by 11 bases and J by 5 bases, leaving 30 bases between them. Germline V gene data show CDR1 as MDHEN and CDR2 as SYDVKM. CDR3 region: CAGGSGAGILGGTEAFF. In DNA form, the CDR3 reads TGTGCCGGAGGGTCCGGGGCAGGGATTCTTGGGGGTACTGAAGCTTTCTTT.

The rearrangement joins TRBV6-1 to TRBJ1-5; 7 bases align to TRBD1. The CDR3 is 20 amino acids. Trimming removed 1 base from V and 6 bases from J; junction bases left unmatched: 21. In germline, CDR1 is MNHNS, CDR2 SASEGT. The CDR3: CASSEVDQGVGFSGIQPQHF. In DNA form, the CDR3 reads TGTGCCAGCAGTGAAGTTGATCAGGGGGTCGGTTTTTCTGGGATTCAGCCCCAGCATTTT.

The V and J genes are TRBV19 and TRBJ2-2; the D gene is possibly TRBD2 (6 bases). Trimming stripped 10 bases from V and 7 bases from J, with 19 bases between. The CDR3 spans 14 residues. Germline CDR1 and CDR2: LNHDA and SQIVND (reference sequence). The CDR3 DNA sequence: TGTGCCACGGCGGGGTTAGAATCCAACGGGGAGCTGTTTTTT. Its translation: CATAGLESNGELFF.

J is TRBJ2-1 and V is TRBV28; 11 bases align to TRBD2. The CDR3 extends over 14 amino acids. V shed 6 bases, J shed 9 bases, and the junction held 7 bases outside the gene matches. Per germline, CDR1 MDHEN and CDR2 SYDVKM. The CDR3 is CASRTKLAGVEQFF. Here the CDR3 DNA reads TGTGCCAGCAGAACAAAACTAGCGGGAGTTGAGCAGTTCTTC.

The chain has TRBV29-1 and TRBJ2-3; the D is unclear. V was trimmed by 5 bases and J by 0 bases, leaving 9 bases between them. CDR1 and CDR2 from the germline V gene are SQVTM and ANQGSEA. The length of the CDR3 is 13 residues. The CDR3 DNA is TGCAGCGTTCTTATTACAAGCACAGATACGCAGTATTTT. Its translation: CSVLITSTDTQYF.

This chain uses TRBV28 with TRBJ1-2; D unresolved. The V and J ends lost 5 bases and 4 bases respectively, with 11 bases between them. The CDR3 extends over 13 amino acids. Germline V gene data show CDR1 as MDHEN and CDR2 as SYDVKM. The CDR3 region is CASSPPGGYGYTF. The CDR3 nucleotides are TGTGCCAGCAGTCCGCCGGGAGGCTATGGCTACACCTTC.

The CDR3 nucleotides read TGTGCCAGCAGCTTTCCGGGACAGGGGGCCCGGGGGCAGTTCTTC. This sequence encodes CASSFPGQGARGQFF. The rearrangement links TRBV5-6 to TRBJ2-1, with 12 nucleotides matching TRBD1. The V segment lost 2 bases and the J segment 12 bases; nucleotides outside the gene matches: 9. Germline loops: CDR1 SGHDT, CDR2 YYEEEE. The CDR3 loop spans 15 amino acids.

This rearrangement joins TRBV2 to TRBJ2-1; perhaps TRBD1 as D (6 bases). CDR1 and CDR2 (germline): SNHLY, FYNNEI. V was clipped by 7 bases and J by 0 bases, with 16 bases between them. This CDR3 has 16 residues. CDR3 protein: CASTGRTASSYNEQFF. The CDR3 DNA reads as TGTGCCAGCACCGGTAGGACAGCGAGCTCCTACAATGAGCAGTTCTTC.

V usage is TRBV2 and J usage is TRBJ1-2; D gene uncertain. This CDR3 has 15 residues. Germline assignment: CDR1 SNHLY and CDR2 FYNNEI. Trimming took 5 bases from V and 3 from J, leaving 16 bases between them. Written as DNA, the CDR3 is TGTGCCAGCAGTAAGCAAGGATTAGCTGACTATGGCTACACCTTC. Translating gives CASSKQGLADYGYTF.

This rearrangement joins TRBV10-1 to TRBJ2-2; 10 bases fit TRBD2. Germline trimming cut 6 bases from V and 4 bases from J; bases unmatched to any gene: 5. The CDR3 is 15 residues long. The germline CDR1 and CDR2 sequences are WNHNN and SYGVQD (reference sequence). CDR3 sequence (DNA): TGCGCCAGCAGGATGGGACTAGCGAGCACCGGGGAGCTGTTTTTT. Its protein product is CASRMGLASTGELFF.

This sequence joins TRBV2 and TRBJ2-7; D is perhaps TRBD2 (5 bases). Germline CDR1 and CDR2: SNHLY and FYNNEI. V shed 6 bases and J shed 3 bases, with 9 bases lying between them. This CDR3 has 12 amino acids. This CDR3 reads CASRDSYYEQYF. The CDR3 coding sequence is TGTGCCAGCAGGGACTCCTACTACGAGCAGTACTTC. Full variable domain (outside the CDR3, taken from reference TRBV2 and TRBJ2-7): EPEVTQTPSHQVTQMGQEVILRCVPISNHLYFYWYRQILGQKVEFLVSFYNNEISEKSEIFDDQFSVERPDGSNFTLKIRSTKLEDSAMYFCASRDSYYEQYFGPGTRLTVT.

The gene calls are TRBV18 and TRBJ1-1; 7 bases align to TRBD1. CDR3 length equals 14 residues. In germline, CDR1 is KGHSH, CDR2 LQKENI. Germline trimming cut 5 bases from V and 1 base from J; bases unmatched to any gene: 4. The CDR3 loop is CASSWGQPNTEAFF. The CDR3 DNA reads TGTGCCAGCTCATGGGGACAGCCGAACACTGAAGCTTTCTTT.

The V gene is TRBV28, the J gene TRBJ2-2; D gene uncertain. This CDR3 comprises 14 residues. Trimming pared 3 bases from V and 4 bases from J, leaving 9 bases between. The germline V gene has CDR1 MDHEN and CDR2 SYDVKM. The CDR3 loop reads CASSFQVLTGELFF. The CDR3, as DNA: TGTGCCAGCAGTTTCCAGGTACTCACCGGGGAGCTGTTTTTT. Based on the CDR3 plus reference TRBV28 and TRBJ2-2, the full variable domain is DVKVTQSSRYLVKRTGEKVFLECVQDMDHENMFWYRQDPGLGLRLIYFSYDVKMKEKGDIPEGYSVSREKKERFSLILESASTNQTSMYLCASSFQVLTGELFFGEGSRLTVL.

The genes are TRBV7-9 and TRBJ1-4; no clear D. The CDR3 spans 14 residues. Germline lookup yields CDR1 SEHNR and CDR2 FQNEAQ (reference sequence). Trimming shortened V by 5 bases and J by 1 base, and 8 bases separated the two germline ends. CDR3: CASSPTITNEKLFF. CDR3 bases: TGTGCCAGCAGCCCAACAATAACTAATGAAAAACTGTTTTTT.

The V call is TRBV11-2, the J call TRBJ2-1; 7 bases fit TRBD2. The CDR3 runs to 16 residues. V trimming: 3 bases; J trimming: 8 bases; junction bases outside the gene matches: 13. Germline assignment: CDR1 SGHAT and CDR2 FQNNGV. CDR3 amino acids: CASSFLVAGGSDEQFF. The CDR3 DNA reads as TGTGCCAGCAGCTTCTTGGTAGCGGGCGGATCCGATGAGCAGTTCTTC.

The V call is TRBV5-4, the J call TRBJ2-1; TRBD2 agrees at 15 bases. The germline V gene has CDR1 SGHNT and CDR2 YYREEE (reference sequence). The CDR3 length is 16 residues. V shed 1 base, J shed 8 bases, and the junction held 4 bases outside the gene matches. DNA for the CDR3: TGTGCCAGCAGCTTGCCGGGACTAGCGGGAGGAGATGAGCAGTTCTTC. It codes for CASSLPGLAGGDEQFF.

V gene TRBV27 combines with J gene TRBJ1-5, with D possibly being TRBD1 (6 bases). The CDR3 contains 15 residues. Trimming left V 6 bases short and J 7 bases short, with 19 bases between. The germline gives CDR1 MNHEY, CDR2 SMNVEV (reference sequence). The CDR3 sequence is CASSSLLGGPQPQHF. CDR3 sequence (DNA): TGTGCCAGCAGCTCCCTCCTGGGGGGGCCGCAGCCCCAGCATTTT.

In this sample, this clone turned up once. CDR3: CASSADRQHSPLHF. The CDR3 nucleotides are TGTGCCAGCAGCGCCGACAGGCAACATTCACCCCTCCACTTT. The V call is TRBV9, the J call TRBJ1-6; TRBD1 is a possible D gene (6 bases). Germline CDR1 reads SGDLS; CDR2 reads YYNGEE. Between the trimmed V and J ends, which lost 3 bases and 8 bases, there was a span of 12 bases. The CDR3 is 14 residues long.

This clone has only one observation. CDR3 DNA sequence: TGTGCCAGCAGTTCAACCTCCTCGGGACAGCTCATTACAGATACGCAGTATTTT. Protein sequence: CASSSTSSGQLITDTQYF. The chain combines TRBV25-1 with TRBJ2-3, with 7 bases lining up with TRBD1. V dropped 5 bases and J dropped 3; count of bases not matched to a gene: 17. Germline-derived CDR1 and CDR2 are MGHDK and SYGVNS. This CDR3 is 18 amino acids long.